Listed below are T cell receptor beta chains from one sample, sequenced in a study of blood T cell repertoires in COVID-19. Sequenced by immunoSEQ multiplex PCR; TCRdb stores in-frame clones only, minus some. The sample has 87,000 or so clones, around 83% seen once. The sequenced material came from peripheral blood. Source of these receptors: a woman over 75 in a cohort sampled during active or convalescent COVID-19. Each CDR3 is given with its conserved first and last residue. A D gene is named only where the DNA matches it firmly. Size values are once, few and many counts, or a class for expanded clones, and some rows have none.

CDR3	DNA	size	D	V	J
CASSPRTSGLLNEQFF	TGTGCCAGCAGCCCCCGGACTAGCGGCCTCCTCAATGAGCAGTTCTTC	.	TRBD2	TRBV9	TRBJ2-1
CASSWWGETEAFF	TGTGCCAGCAGTTGGTGGGGAGAGACTGAAGCTTTCTTT	.	.	TRBV12-3/TRBV12-4	TRBJ1-1
CASSQEAGLAEYYEQYF	TGTGCCAGCAGCCAAGAAGCCGGACTAGCGGAGTACTACGAGCAGTACTTC	.	TRBD2	TRBV3-1/TRBV3-2	TRBJ2-7
CASTLTTRAYEQYF	TGTGCCAGCACCTTAACTACCCGGGCCTACGAGCAGTACTTC	.	.	TRBV11-2	TRBJ2-7
CASSDTSGSRQTQYF	TGCGCCAGCAGCGACACTAGCGGGAGTCGGCAGACCCAGTACTTC	.	TRBD2	TRBV10-1	TRBJ2-5
CASSLRGNYGYTF	TGTGCCAGCAGTCTCAGGGGCAACTATGGCTACACCTTC	.	.	TRBV28	TRBJ1-2
CASTAGTSGGFSYEQYF	TGTGCCAGCACCGCCGGGACTAGCGGGGGGTTCTCCTACGAGCAGTACTTC	.	TRBD2	TRBV2	TRBJ2-7
CASSLRSGTGVSPLHF	TGTGCCAGCAGCTTACGATCCGGGACAGGGGTTTCACCCCTCCACTTT	.	TRBD1	TRBV7-2	TRBJ1-6
CASSPGSAGYTF	TGTGCCAGCAGTCCCGGGTCTGCAGGCTACACCTTC	.	.	TRBV6-5	TRBJ1-2
CASSLDRGVFGTEAFF	TGTGCCAGCTCACTGGACAGGGGCGTGTTCGGCACTGAAGCTTTCTTT	.	TRBD1	TRBV18	TRBJ1-1
CASGDRVTIYF	TGTGCCAGCGGGGACAGGGTCACCATATATTTT	.	TRBD1	TRBV2	TRBJ1-3
CASSLAGSGSPLHF	TGTGCCAGCAGCTTAGCGGGGAGTGGGTCACCCCTCCACTTT	.	.	TRBV7-9	TRBJ1-6
CASSHSLAGGGADTQYF	TGCGCCAGCAGCCACTCCCTAGCGGGAGGGGGAGCAGATACGCAGTATTTT	once	TRBD2	TRBV5-1	TRBJ2-3
CASRRDSLGSPLHF	TGTGCCAGCAGGCGGGACAGTCTTGGGTCACCCCTCCACTTT	.	TRBD1	TRBV6-4	TRBJ1-6
CASSLVLAGGKDTQYF	TGCGCCAGCAGCTTGGTGTTAGCGGGAGGGAAAGATACGCAGTATTTT	.	TRBD2	TRBV5-1	TRBJ2-3
CASSNRGRSGSPSYEQYF	TGTGCCAGCAGCAATAGGGGCCGAAGCGGGAGTCCCTCCTACGAGCAGTACTTC	.	.	TRBV21-1	TRBJ2-7
CASSGGREETQYF	TGTGCCAGCAGTGGGGGCAGGGAAGAGACCCAGTACTTC	.	.	TRBV2	TRBJ2-5
CASSPGVHGYTF	TGTGCCAGCAGTCCCGGTGTTCATGGCTACACCTTC	.	.	TRBV7-2	TRBJ1-2
CASSFGQDNSPLHF	TGCGCCAGCAGTTTTGGACAGGATAATTCACCCCTCCACTTT	.	TRBD1	TRBV5-1	TRBJ1-6
CSASHSRDSEAFF	TGCAGTGCTAGTCATTCTCGGGACTCTGAAGCTTTCTTT	.	.	TRBV20-1	TRBJ1-1
CASSQEPTSGRNEQFF	TGTGCCAGCAGCCAAGAGCCGACTAGCGGGAGGAATGAGCAGTTCTTC	.	TRBD2	TRBV14	TRBJ2-1
CASSWGEVNAGNTIYF	TGTGCCAGTAGTTGGGGCGAAGTAAATGCTGGAAACACCATATATTTT	.	.	TRBV19	TRBJ1-3
CASSLNQGNTIYF	TGTGCCAGCAGTTTAAATCAGGGAAACACCATATATTTT	.	.	TRBV28	TRBJ1-3
CASSFQGKETQYF	TGTGCCAGCAGCTTCCAGGGGAAAGAGACCCAGTACTTC	.	.	TRBV7-6	TRBJ2-5
CASSPTGRESETQYF	TGTGCCAGCTCACCAACCGGGCGGGAGTCGGAGACCCAGTACTTC	.	TRBD2	TRBV18	TRBJ2-5
CASSDSYMNTEAFF	TGTGCCAGTAGCGACAGTTACATGAACACTGAAGCTTTCTTT	.	.	TRBV19	TRBJ1-1
CAARTGTSNYGYTF	TGTGCCGCGAGGACAGGGACATCTAACTATGGCTACACCTTC	.	TRBD1	TRBV5-4	TRBJ1-2
CASSSTGGLEEKLFF	TGCGCCAGCAGCTCCACAGGGGGCTTGGAGGAAAAACTGTTTTTT	.	TRBD1	TRBV5-1	TRBJ1-4
CSAAGQGYDTQYF	TGCAGCGCAGCGGGGCAGGGGTATGATACGCAGTATTTT	.	.	TRBV29-1	TRBJ2-3
CASSQDIYGYTF	TGCGCCAGCAGCCAGGACATCTATGGCTACACCTTC	.	.	TRBV5-1	TRBJ1-2
CASTPPRDRAIITEAFF	TGTGCCAGCACCCCACCTAGGGACAGGGCAATCATCACTGAAGCTTTCTTT	few	TRBD1	TRBV28	TRBJ1-1
CASSVDRGEQYF	TGTGCCAGCAGCGTAGACAGGGGCGAGCAGTACTTC	.	TRBD1	TRBV9	TRBJ2-7
CASRGFRDRDWFSNQPQHF	TGTGCCAGCAGGGGATTTAGGGACAGGGATTGGTTTAGCAATCAGCCCCAGCATTTT	.	TRBD1	TRBV27	TRBJ1-5
CASSSGLAGGETQYF	TGTGCCAGCAGCTCGGGACTAGCGGGGGGGGAGACCCAGTACTTC	.	TRBD2	TRBV9	TRBJ2-5
CASSTRGQGVTEAFF	TGTGCCAGCAGCACAAGGGGACAGGGAGTCACTGAAGCTTTCTTT	.	TRBD1	TRBV5-6	TRBJ1-1
CASSSQRNTEAFF	TGTGCCAGCAGCTCTCAGCGTAACACTGAAGCTTTCTTT	.	.	TRBV11-2	TRBJ1-1
CASSSLAGVGDTQYF	TGTGCCAGCAGCTCCCTAGCGGGAGTAGGAGATACGCAGTATTTT	.	TRBD2	TRBV28	TRBJ2-3
CASSLLGQGADTQYF	TGCGCCAGCAGCCTCTTGGGACAGGGGGCAGATACGCAGTATTTT	.	TRBD1	TRBV5-1	TRBJ2-3
CYAQGGGYTF	TGTTACGCACAGGGTGGGGGCTACACCTTC	.	.	TRBV19	TRBJ1-2
CASSSDRGSNIQYF	TGCGCCAGCAGCAGCGACAGGGGGTCGAACATTCAGTACTTC	.	TRBD1	TRBV5-1	TRBJ2-4
CSVASRTSSYEQYF	TGCAGCGTCGCTTCCCGGACAAGTTCCTACGAGCAGTACTTC	.	.	TRBV29-1	TRBJ2-7
CASTKERVLDEKLFF	TGTGCCAGCACTAAAGAGAGGGTATTGGATGAAAAACTGTTTTTT	.	.	TRBV2	TRBJ1-4
CASSEKEGSYTF	TGTGCCAGCAGTGAAAAGGAGGGATCCTACACCTTC	.	.	TRBV6-1	TRBJ1-2
CASSSGTVGSPLHF	TGTGCCAGCAGCTCGGGGACAGTGGGATCACCCCTCCACTTT	.	TRBD1	TRBV25-1	TRBJ1-6
CASSHTDTQYF	TGTGCCAGTAGCCACACAGATACGCAGTATTTT	.	.	TRBV19	TRBJ2-3
CASSFTGGESGYEQYF	TGCGCCAGCAGCTTTACAGGGGGGGAATCGGGGTACGAGCAGTACTTC	.	.	TRBV5-1	TRBJ2-7
CASSLEARGLHTEAFF	TGTGCCAGCAGCTTGGAAGCCAGGGGGCTGCACACTGAAGCTTTCTTT	once	TRBD1	TRBV5-4	TRBJ1-1
CASSLSTGQVNTEAFF	TGCGCCAGCAGCTTGTCCACTGGACAGGTGAACACTGAAGCTTTCTTT	once	TRBD1	TRBV5-1	TRBJ1-1
CASSEARNNSPLHF	TGTGCCAGCAGTGAGGCCAGAAATAATTCACCCCTCCACTTT	.	.	TRBV6-4	TRBJ1-6
CASSSQTGYGQPQHF	TGTGCCAGCAGCTCCCAAACAGGGTACGGTCAGCCCCAGCATTTT	.	.	TRBV7-8	TRBJ1-5